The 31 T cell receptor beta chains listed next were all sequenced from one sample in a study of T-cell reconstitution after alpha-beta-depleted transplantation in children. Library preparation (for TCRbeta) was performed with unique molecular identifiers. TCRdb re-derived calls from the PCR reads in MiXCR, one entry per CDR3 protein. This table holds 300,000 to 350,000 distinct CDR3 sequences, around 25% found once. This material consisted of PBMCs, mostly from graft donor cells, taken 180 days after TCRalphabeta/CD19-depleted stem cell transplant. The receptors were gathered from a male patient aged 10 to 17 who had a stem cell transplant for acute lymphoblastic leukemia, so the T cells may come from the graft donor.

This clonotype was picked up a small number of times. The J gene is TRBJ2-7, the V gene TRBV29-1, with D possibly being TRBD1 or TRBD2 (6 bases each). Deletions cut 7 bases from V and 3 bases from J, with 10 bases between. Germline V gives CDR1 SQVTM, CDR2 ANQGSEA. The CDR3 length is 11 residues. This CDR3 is CSARGDYEQYF. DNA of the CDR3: TGCAGCGCAAGGGGGGACTACGAGCAGTACTTC.

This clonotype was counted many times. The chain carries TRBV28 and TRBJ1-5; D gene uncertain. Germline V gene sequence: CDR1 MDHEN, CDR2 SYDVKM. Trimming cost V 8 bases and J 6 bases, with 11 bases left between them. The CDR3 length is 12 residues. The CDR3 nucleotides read TGTGCCAGCTATTCTGGTACTCAGCCCCAGCATTTT. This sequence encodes CASYSGTQPQHF.

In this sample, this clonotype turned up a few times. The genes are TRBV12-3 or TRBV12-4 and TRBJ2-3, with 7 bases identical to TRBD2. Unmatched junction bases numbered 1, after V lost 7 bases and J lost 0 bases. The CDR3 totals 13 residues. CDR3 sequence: CASTAGSTDTQYF. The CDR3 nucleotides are TGTGCCAGCACAGCGGGAAGCACAGATACGCAGTATTTT.

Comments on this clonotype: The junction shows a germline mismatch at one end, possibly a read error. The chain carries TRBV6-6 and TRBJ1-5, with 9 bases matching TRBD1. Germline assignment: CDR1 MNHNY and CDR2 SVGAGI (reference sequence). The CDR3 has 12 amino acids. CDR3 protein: CATSYSGQGGHF. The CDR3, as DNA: TGTGCCACCAGTTACTCGGGACAGGGAGGACATTTT.

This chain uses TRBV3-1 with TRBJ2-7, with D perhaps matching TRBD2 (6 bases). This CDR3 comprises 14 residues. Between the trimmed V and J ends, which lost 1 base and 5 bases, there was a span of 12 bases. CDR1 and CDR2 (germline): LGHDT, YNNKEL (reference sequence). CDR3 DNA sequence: TGTGCCAGCAGCCAAGTGCGGGATTACGACGAGCAGTACTTC. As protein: CASSQVRDYDEQYF.

DNA of the CDR3: TGCGCCAGCAGCTTGGATCCGAATTCACCCCTCCACTTT. Translation gives CASSLDPNSPLHF. V usage is TRBV5-1 and J usage is TRBJ1-6; D gene ambiguous. Trimming left V 0 bases short and J 7 bases short, with 5 bases between. The CDR3 is made up of 13 amino acids. Germline values: CDR1 SGHRS, CDR2 YFSETQ.

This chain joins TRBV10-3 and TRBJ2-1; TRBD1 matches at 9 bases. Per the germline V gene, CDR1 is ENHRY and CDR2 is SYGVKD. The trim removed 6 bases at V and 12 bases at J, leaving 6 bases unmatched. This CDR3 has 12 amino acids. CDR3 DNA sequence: TGTGCCATCAGGTTGACAGGGGGTATGCAGTTCTTC. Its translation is CAIRLTGGMQFF.

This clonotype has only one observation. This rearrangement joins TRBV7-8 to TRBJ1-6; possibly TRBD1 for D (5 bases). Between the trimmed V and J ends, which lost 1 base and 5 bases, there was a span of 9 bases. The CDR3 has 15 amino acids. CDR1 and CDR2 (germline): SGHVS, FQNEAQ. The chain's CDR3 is CASSLGRQNNSPLHF. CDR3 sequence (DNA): TGTGCCAGCAGCTTAGGTCGACAGAATAATTCACCCCTCCACTTT.

The CDR3 DNA is TGTGCCAGCAGATCCTCCTCTAGCGGGAGTCGATACGAGCAGTACTTC. It codes for CASRSSSSGSRYEQYF. The rearrangement uses TRBV13 and TRBJ2-7; 10 nucleotides line up with TRBD2. The CDR3 runs to 16 residues. V lost 6 bases to trimming and J lost 4 bases; unmatched junction nucleotides: 12. CDR1 is PRHDT and CDR2 is FYEKMQ in the germline V gene (reference sequence).

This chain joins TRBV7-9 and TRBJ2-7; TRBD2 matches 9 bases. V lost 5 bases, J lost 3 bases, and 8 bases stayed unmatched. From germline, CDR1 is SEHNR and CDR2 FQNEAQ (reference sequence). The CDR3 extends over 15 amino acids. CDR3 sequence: CASSPPLAGVYEQYF. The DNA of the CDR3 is TGTGCCAGCAGCCCCCCCTTAGCGGGAGTCTACGAGCAGTACTTC.

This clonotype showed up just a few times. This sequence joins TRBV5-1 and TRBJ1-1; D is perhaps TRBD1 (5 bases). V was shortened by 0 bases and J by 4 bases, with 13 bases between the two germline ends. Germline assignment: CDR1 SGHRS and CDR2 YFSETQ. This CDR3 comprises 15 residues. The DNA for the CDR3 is TGCGCCAGCAGCTTGGACGCGGGGGGAGGCACTGAAGCTTTCTTT. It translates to CASSLDAGGGTEAFF.

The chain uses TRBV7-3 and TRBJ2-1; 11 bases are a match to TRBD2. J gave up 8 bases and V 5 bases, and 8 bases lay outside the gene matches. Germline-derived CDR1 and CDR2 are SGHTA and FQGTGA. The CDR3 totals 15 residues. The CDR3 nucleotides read TGTGCCAGCAGCCGACGACTAGCGGGAAAGGATGAGCAGTTCTTC. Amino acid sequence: CASSRRLAGKDEQFF. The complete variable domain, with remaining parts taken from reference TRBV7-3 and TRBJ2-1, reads GAGVSQTPSNKVTEKGKYVELRCDPISGHTALYWYRQSLGQGPEFLIYFQGTGAADDSGLPNDRFFAVRPEGSVSTLKIQRTERGDSAVYLCASSRRLAGKDEQFFGPGTRLTVL.

The DNA of the CDR3 is TGTGCCAGCGGACTAGCGGCCTACGAGCAGTACTTC. Translating gives CASGLAAYEQYF. The V and J genes are TRBV6-5 and TRBJ2-7, with 10 bases that match TRBD2. With V trimmed by 8 bases and J by 2 bases, 0 bases remained unmatched. The CDR3 consists of 12 residues. Looked up from germline, CDR1 is MNHEY and CDR2 is SVGAGI.

CDR3 sequence (DNA): TGCAGTGCAAGAATGGTGGACGAGCAGTACTTC. Residues: CSARMVDEQYF. The rearrangement links TRBV20-1 to TRBJ2-7; D remains unclear. Germline values: CDR1 DFQATT, CDR2 SNEGSKA (reference sequence). The V gene lost 6 bases and the J gene lost 5 bases, with 11 bases spanning the gap. This CDR3 contains 11 residues.

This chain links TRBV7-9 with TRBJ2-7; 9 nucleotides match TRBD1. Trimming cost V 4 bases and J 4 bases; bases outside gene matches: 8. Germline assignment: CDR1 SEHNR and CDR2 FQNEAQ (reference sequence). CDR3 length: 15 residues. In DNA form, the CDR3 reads TGTGCCAGCAGCTCAGGGACAGGGAGGAGGTACGAGCAGTACTTC. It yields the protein CASSSGTGRRYEQYF.

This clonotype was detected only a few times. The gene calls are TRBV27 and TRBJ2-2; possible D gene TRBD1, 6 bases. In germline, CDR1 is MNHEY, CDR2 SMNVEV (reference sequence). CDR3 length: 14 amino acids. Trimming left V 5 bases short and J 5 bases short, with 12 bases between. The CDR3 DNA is TGTGCCAGCAGTCAGGGGTTGGAGACCGGGGAGCTGTTTTTT. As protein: CASSQGLETGELFF.

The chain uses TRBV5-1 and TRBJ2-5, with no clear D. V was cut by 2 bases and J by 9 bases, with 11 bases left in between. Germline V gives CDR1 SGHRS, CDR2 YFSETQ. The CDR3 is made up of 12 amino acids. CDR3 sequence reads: CASSLSGRAQYF. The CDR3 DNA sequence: TGCGCCAGCAGCTTATCTGGTAGGGCCCAGTACTTC. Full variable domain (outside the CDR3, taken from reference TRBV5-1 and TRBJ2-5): KAGVTQTPRYLIKTRGQQVTLSCSPISGHRSVSWYQQTPGQGLQFLFEYFSETQRNKGNFPGRFSGRQFSNSRSEMNVSTLELGDSALYLCASSLSGRAQYFGPGTRLLVL.

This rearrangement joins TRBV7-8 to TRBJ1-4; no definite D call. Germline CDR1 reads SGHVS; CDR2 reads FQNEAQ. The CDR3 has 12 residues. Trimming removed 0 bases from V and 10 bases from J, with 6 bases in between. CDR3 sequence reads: CASSLAGGKLFF. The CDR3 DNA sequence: TGTGCCAGCAGCTTAGCGGGTGGAAAACTGTTTTTT. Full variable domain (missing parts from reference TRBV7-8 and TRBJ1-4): GAGVSQSPRYKVAKRGQDVALRCDPISGHVSLFWYQQALGQGPEFLTYFQNEAQLDKSGLPSDRFFAERPEGSVSTLKIQRTQQEDSAVYLCASSLAGGKLFFGSGTQLSVL.

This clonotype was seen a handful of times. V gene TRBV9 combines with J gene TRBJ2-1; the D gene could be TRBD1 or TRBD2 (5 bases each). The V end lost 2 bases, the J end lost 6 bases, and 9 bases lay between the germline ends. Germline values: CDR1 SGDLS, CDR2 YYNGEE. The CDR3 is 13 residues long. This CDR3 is CASSVGTTNEQFF. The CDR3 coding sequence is TGTGCCAGCAGCGTCGGGACCACCAATGAGCAGTTCTTC.

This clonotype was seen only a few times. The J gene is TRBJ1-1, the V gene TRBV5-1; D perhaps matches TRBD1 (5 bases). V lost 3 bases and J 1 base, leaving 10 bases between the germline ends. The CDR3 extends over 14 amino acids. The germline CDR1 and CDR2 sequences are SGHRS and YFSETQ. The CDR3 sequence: CASSWGEGNTEAFF. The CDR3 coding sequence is TGCGCCAGCAGCTGGGGGGAAGGGAACACTGAAGCTTTCTTT. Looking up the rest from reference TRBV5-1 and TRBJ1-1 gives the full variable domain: KAGVTQTPRYLIKTRGQQVTLSCSPISGHRSVSWYQQTPGQGLQFLFEYFSETQRNKGNFPGRFSGRQFSNSRSEMNVSTLELGDSALYLCASSWGEGNTEAFFGQGTRLTVV.

The CDR3 sequence is CASSLARGGVEQYF. CDR3 bases: TGTGCCAGCAGTTTAGCGAGAGGAGGGGTCGAGCAGTACTTC. The chain combines TRBV12-3 or TRBV12-4 with TRBJ2-7; weak D call: TRBD2 (6 bases). The CDR3 covers 14 residues. The V and J ends lost 0 bases and 6 bases respectively, with 12 bases between them.

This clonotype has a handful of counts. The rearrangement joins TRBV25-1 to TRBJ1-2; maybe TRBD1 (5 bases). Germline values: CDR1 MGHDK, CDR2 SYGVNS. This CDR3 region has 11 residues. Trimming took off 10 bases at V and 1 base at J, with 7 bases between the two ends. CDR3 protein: CATQGNYGYTF. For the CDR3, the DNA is TGTGCCACCCAGGGTAACTATGGCTACACCTTC.

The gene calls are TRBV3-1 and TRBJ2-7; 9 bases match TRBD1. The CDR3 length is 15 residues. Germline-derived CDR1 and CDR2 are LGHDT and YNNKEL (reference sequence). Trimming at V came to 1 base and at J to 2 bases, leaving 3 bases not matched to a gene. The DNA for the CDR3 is TGTGCCAGCAGCCAAGTGGGGACAGGGACCTACGAGCAGTACTTC. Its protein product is CASSQVGTGTYEQYF.

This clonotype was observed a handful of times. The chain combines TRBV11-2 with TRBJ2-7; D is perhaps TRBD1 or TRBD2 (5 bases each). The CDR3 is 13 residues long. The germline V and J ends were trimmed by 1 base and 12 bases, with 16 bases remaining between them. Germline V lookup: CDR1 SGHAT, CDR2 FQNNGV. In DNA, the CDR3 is TGTGCCAGCAGCTTAGGAGGAGCGGATGGGGGGTACTTC. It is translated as CASSLGGADGGYF.

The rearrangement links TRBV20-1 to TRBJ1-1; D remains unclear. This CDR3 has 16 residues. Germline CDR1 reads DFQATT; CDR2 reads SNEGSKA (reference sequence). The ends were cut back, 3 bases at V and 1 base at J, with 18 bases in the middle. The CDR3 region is CSASHSWAGPNTEAFF. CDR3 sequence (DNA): TGCAGTGCTAGTCATTCATGGGCAGGCCCGAACACTGAAGCTTTCTTT.

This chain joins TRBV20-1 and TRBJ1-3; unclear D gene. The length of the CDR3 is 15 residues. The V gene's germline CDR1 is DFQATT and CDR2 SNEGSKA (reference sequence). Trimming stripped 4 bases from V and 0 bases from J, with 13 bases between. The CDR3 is CSAIRDLVSGNTIYF. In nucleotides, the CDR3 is TGCAGTGCTATCCGTGACCTTGTCTCTGGAAACACCATATATTTT.

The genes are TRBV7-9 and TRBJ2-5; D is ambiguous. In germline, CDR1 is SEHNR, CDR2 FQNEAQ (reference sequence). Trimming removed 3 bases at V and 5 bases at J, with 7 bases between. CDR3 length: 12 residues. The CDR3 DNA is TGTGCCAGCAGCTTGTTGAGGGAGACCCAGTACTTC. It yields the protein CASSLLRETQYF.

The CDR3 region has the DNA TGTGCCAGCAGTACCTCTTTGGTCATAATGAACACTGAAGCTTTCTTT. It codes for CASSTSLVIMNTEAFF. The chain employs TRBV6-1 and TRBJ1-1; no clear D gene. The CDR3 is made up of 16 amino acids. Germline CDR1 MNHNS, CDR2 SASEGT. V shed 5 bases and J shed 0 bases, with 16 bases lying between them.

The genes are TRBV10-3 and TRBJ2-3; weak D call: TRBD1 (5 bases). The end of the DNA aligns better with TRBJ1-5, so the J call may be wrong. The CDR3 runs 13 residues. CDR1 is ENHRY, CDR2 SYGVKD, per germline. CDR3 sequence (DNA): TGTGCCATCAGTGAAGTGGGGACGGATACGCAGCATTTT. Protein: CAISEVGTDTQHF.

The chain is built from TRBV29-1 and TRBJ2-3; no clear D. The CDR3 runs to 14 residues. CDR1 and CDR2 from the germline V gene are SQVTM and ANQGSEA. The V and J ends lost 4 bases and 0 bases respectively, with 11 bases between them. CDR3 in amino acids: CSVVLAASTDTQYF. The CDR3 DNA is TGCAGCGTTGTTCTCGCGGCTAGCACAGATACGCAGTATTTT.

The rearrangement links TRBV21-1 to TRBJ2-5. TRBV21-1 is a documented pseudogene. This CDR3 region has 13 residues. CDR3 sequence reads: CASSQKGGETQYF. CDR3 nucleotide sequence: TGTGCCAGCAGCCAAAAGGGTGGGGAGACCCAGTACTTC.